The 22 T cell receptor beta chains below come from one sample, sequenced in a study of cytomegalovirus exposure and HLA in healthy donors (dated by TCRdb to about 2017). Receptors were amplified or captured by the immunoSEQ multiplex PCR assay. A mixture of 60 forward primers for TCR Vbeta segments and 13 reverse primers for TCR Jbeta segments was used in the multiplex PCR. In TCRdb, the immuneACCESS table is reduced to in-frame sequences with V and J assigned. These tables do not hold every clone; where another copy was compared, an unresolved V gene accounts for under half, and the others remain unexplained. In all, the sample holds 150,000 to 200,000 clones, and more than 65% of those were seen once. The ten largest account for 1.5% to 2% of the sample. The sequenced sample was PBMCs. These TCRs come from a woman aged 25-40 years in good health and CMV-seronegative.

The rearrangement joins TRBV19 to TRBJ2-2; a possible D gene is TRBD2 (6 bases). CDR1 and CDR2 (germline): LNHDA, SQIVND (reference sequence). Trimming left V 6 bases short and J 2 bases short, with 16 bases between. This CDR3 region has 16 residues. The CDR3 region has the DNA TGTGCCAGTAGCCCTCGTGGAGGGATTAACACCGGGGAGCTGTTTTTT. Protein sequence: CASSPRGGINTGELFF. Filled out from reference TRBV19 and TRBJ2-2, the complete variable domain reads DGGITQSPKYLFRKEGQNVTLSCEQNLNHDAMYWYRQDPGQGLRLIYYSQIVNDFQKGDIAEGYSVSREKKESFPLTVTSAQKNPTAFYLCASSPRGGINTGELFFGEGSRLTVL.

This clone showed up just a few times. The genes are TRBV4-3 and TRBJ1-6; 9 nucleotides align to TRBD1. Germline CDR1 and CDR2: LGHNA and YSLEER. This CDR3 region has 16 residues. With 4 bases clipped from V and 1 base from J, the junction kept 2 bases outside the gene matches. The CDR3 coding sequence is TGCGCCAGCAGCCGGGACAGGGCGTCCTATAATTCACCCCTCCACTTT. Protein product: CASSRDRASYNSPLHF.

This chain joins TRBV11-2 and TRBJ2-7; D not certain. With 5 bases removed from V and 0 bases from J, the gap between germline ends came to 8 bases. CDR3 size: 13 residues. Per the germline V gene, CDR1 is SGHAT and CDR2 is FQNNGV. In DNA, the CDR3 is TGTGCCAGCAGCGCACTCCACTCCTACGAGCAGTACTTC. Its translation is CASSALHSYEQYF.

The V gene is TRBV5-4, the J gene TRBJ2-3, with D perhaps matching TRBD2 (6 bases). V dropped 0 bases and J dropped 5 bases, with 13 bases sitting between them. Germline V gives CDR1 SGHNT, CDR2 YYREEE (reference sequence). The CDR3 is 15 amino acids. The CDR3 loop reads CASSLGIGGRDTQYF. Here the CDR3 DNA reads TGTGCCAGCAGCTTGGGGATAGGAGGGCGAGATACGCAGTATTTT.

This chain connects TRBV27 to TRBJ1-5; unclear D gene. The V gene's germline CDR1 is MNHEY and CDR2 SMNVEV (reference sequence). The CDR3 loop spans 17 amino acids. With 1 base removed from V and 1 base from J, the gap between germline ends came to 14 bases. In DNA form, the CDR3 reads TGTGCCAGCAGTTTATTCGCGGGCTCGAGGAGCAATCAGCCCCAGCATTTT. Protein: CASSLFAGSRSNQPQHF.

V gene TRBV4-1 combines with J gene TRBJ2-7; D gene ambiguous. The V end was cut by 0 bases, the J end by 2 bases, with 11 bases between. Germline loops: CDR1 MGHRA, CDR2 YSYEKL. CDR3 length: 15 residues. DNA of the CDR3: TGCGCCAGCAGCCAAGATGTCAAAGAGCCCTACGAGCAGTACTTC. It encodes CASSQDVKEPYEQYF.

V is TRBV7-3 and J is TRBJ2-1; 7 bases fit TRBD1. This CDR3 region has 15 residues. Germline V CDR1 and CDR2: SGHTA, FQGTGA. V lost 5 bases and J lost 0; bases outside the gene matches: 4. The CDR3 region has the DNA TGTGCCAGCAGCCATGGGACAGCCTCCTACAATGAGCAGTTCTTC. This sequence encodes CASSHGTASYNEQFF. The entire variable domain, with the rest obtained from reference TRBV7-3 and TRBJ2-1, is as follows: GAGVSQTPSNKVTEKGKYVELRCDPISGHTALYWYRQSLGQGPEFLIYFQGTGAADDSGLPNDRFFAVRPEGSVSTLKIQRTERGDSAVYLCASSHGTASYNEQFFGPGTRLTVL.

This chain links TRBV28 with TRBJ1-1, with D hard to call. Trimming took off 4 bases at V and 3 bases at J, with 6 bases between the two ends. CDR1 is MDHEN and CDR2 is SYDVKM in the germline V gene. The CDR3 length is 12 residues. The CDR3 here is CASSYPDTEAFF. CDR3 DNA: TGTGCCAGCAGTTACCCAGACACTGAAGCTTTCTTT. The variable domain in full, completed from reference TRBV28 and TRBJ1-1, reads DVKVTQSSRYLVKRTGEKVFLECVQDMDHENMFWYRQDPGLGLRLIYFSYDVKMKEKGDIPEGYSVSREKKERFSLILESASTNQTSMYLCASSYPDTEAFFGQGTRLTVV.

The V and J genes are TRBV9 and TRBJ2-2; 9 bases are shared with TRBD1. The germline V gene has CDR1 SGDLS and CDR2 YYNGEE. With V trimmed by 4 bases and J by 6 bases, 4 bases remained unmatched. The CDR3 runs to 14 residues. CDR3 DNA: TGTGCCAGCAGCCGACAGGGGGGGGCCGGGGAGCTGTTTTTT. Its translation is CASSRQGGAGELFF. The full variable domain, completed using reference TRBV9 and TRBJ2-2, is DSGVTQTPKHLITATGQRVTLRCSPRSGDLSVYWYQQSLDQGLQFLIQYYNGEERAKGNILERFSAQQFPDLHSELNLSSLELGDSALYFCASSRQGGAGELFFGEGSRLTVL.

The rearrangement joins TRBV5-4 to TRBJ2-7; 7 bases agree with TRBD2. Germline V gives CDR1 SGHNT, CDR2 YYREEE (reference sequence). The CDR3 totals 14 residues. Trimming cost V 3 bases and J 3 bases; bases outside gene matches: 6. The CDR3 DNA reads TGTGCCAGCAGCTCATTCGGCGGGGGCTACGAGCAGTACTTC. Translated, it gives CASSSFGGGYEQYF.

The V call is TRBV6-5, the J call TRBJ2-3; 11 bases fit TRBD2. The CDR3 loop spans 15 amino acids. Germline-derived CDR1 and CDR2 are MNHEY and SVGAGI. V trimming: 6 bases; J trimming: 3 bases; junction bases outside the gene matches: 5. The CDR3 nucleotides read TGTGCCAGCAGATTCTCTAGCGGGAGGACAGATACGCAGTATTTT. Encoded protein: CASRFSSGRTDTQYF.

V usage is TRBV7-2 and J usage is TRBJ1-2, with D hard to call. CDR3 length: 14 residues. V was cut by 1 base and J by 4 bases, with 10 bases left in between. Per germline, CDR1 SGHTA and CDR2 FQGNSA. CDR3 in amino acids: CASSLDVNGYGYTF. In DNA, the CDR3 is TGTGCCAGCAGCTTAGATGTCAACGGCTATGGCTACACCTTC.

This clone came up once. The CDR3, as DNA: TGTGCCAGCAGCGTAGTGGGCAGGGAAATGGGCACAGATACGCAGTATTTT. Translation: CASSVVGREMGTDTQYF. This chain joins TRBV9 and TRBJ2-3; TRBD1 might be the D (5 bases). The CDR3 extends over 17 amino acids. V was cut by 0 bases and J by 1 base, with 15 bases left in between. The germline V gene encodes CDR1 SGDLS and CDR2 YYNGEE.

The chain links TRBV7-6 to TRBJ1-1; a possible D gene is TRBD1 (6 bases). V was trimmed by 2 bases and J by 7 bases, leaving 14 bases between them. CDR3 length equals 14 residues. CDR1 is SGHVS and CDR2 is FNYEAQ in the germline V gene. CDR3 sequence (DNA): TGTGCCAGCAGCTTATCGCCGAGGGGGATTGAAGCTTTCTTT. Protein sequence: CASSLSPRGIEAFF.

The chain is built from TRBV19 and TRBJ1-6, with TRBD1 matching 9 bases. The junction had 13 bases not matched to a gene; V was cut back by 6 bases and J by 7 bases. CDR1 is LNHDA and CDR2 is SQIVND in the germline V gene (reference sequence). The CDR3 covers 17 residues. DNA for the CDR3: TGTGCCAGTAGCCGAAAGTCTAGACAGGGGGGGAATTCACCCCTCCACTTT. Its protein is CASSRKSRQGGNSPLHF.

In its sample, this clone was seen a few times. The chain has TRBV11-2 and TRBJ1-2; the match to TRBD1 covers 9 bases. V lost 1 base and J lost 1; bases outside the gene matches: 13. This CDR3 comprises 19 residues. CDR1 is SGHAT, CDR2 FQNNGV, per germline. Here the CDR3 DNA reads TGTGCCAGCAGCTTAGTCAACCGGGGACAGGGACTCCATAACTATGGCTACACCTTC. Translating gives CASSLVNRGQGLHNYGYTF.

This chain uses TRBV4-1 with TRBJ2-2; 10 bases match TRBD1. Germline V gene data show CDR1 as MGHRA and CDR2 as YSYEKL. V lost 3 bases to trimming and J lost 5 bases; unmatched junction nucleotides: 3. CDR3 length: 15 amino acids. The CDR3 region is CASSHDRGRTGELFF. CDR3 in DNA: TGCGCCAGCAGCCACGACAGGGGGCGAACCGGGGAGCTGTTTTTT.

The V call is TRBV5-1, the J call TRBJ1-2, with 8 bases fitting TRBD1. The CDR3 is 15 amino acids. Unmatched junction bases numbered 6, after V lost 1 base and J lost 4 bases. Germline V gene sequence: CDR1 SGHRS, CDR2 YFSETQ. The CDR3 sequence: CASSLYRGSGYGYTF. The CDR3 DNA reads TGCGCCAGCAGCTTGTACAGGGGGTCGGGCTATGGCTACACCTTC. Full variable domain (rest looked up from reference TRBV5-1 and TRBJ1-2): KAGVTQTPRYLIKTRGQQVTLSCSPISGHRSVSWYQQTPGQGLQFLFEYFSETQRNKGNFPGRFSGRQFSNSRSEMNVSTLELGDSALYLCASSLYRGSGYGYTFGSGTRLTVV.

The V gene is TRBV25-1, the J gene TRBJ1-1; 8 bases fit TRBD1. CDR3 size: 12 residues. V was clipped by 5 bases and J by 11 bases; unmatched bases: 7. Germline V gene sequence: CDR1 MGHDK, CDR2 SYGVNS. The CDR3 coding sequence is TGTGCCAGCAGTTTACAGGGGGTTACTGCTTTCTTT. Translated: CASSLQGVTAFF.

This chain joins TRBV9 and TRBJ1-1; perhaps TRBD1 as D (5 bases). CDR3 length equals 14 residues. Trimming shortened V by 4 bases and J by 10 bases, and 20 bases separated the two germline ends. The germline V gene has CDR1 SGDLS and CDR2 YYNGEE. The DNA of the CDR3 is TGTGCCAGCAGCCCCGTGGGGTCAGGGTGGGGAGCTTTCTTT. This sequence encodes CASSPVGSGWGAFF.

Only a few counts were recorded for this clone. This rearrangement joins TRBV27 to TRBJ2-1; 7 positions match TRBD2. Looked up from germline, CDR1 is MNHEY and CDR2 is SMNVEV (reference sequence). V shed 2 bases, J shed 3 bases, and the junction held 4 bases outside the gene matches. The CDR3 spans 15 residues. In nucleotides, the CDR3 is TGTGCCAGCAGTTTAAAGCGGGGCCTCTACAATGAGCAGTTCTTC. It encodes CASSLKRGLYNEQFF.

This chain links TRBV9 with TRBJ2-2; D perhaps matches TRBD2 (6 bases). Germline V gene lookup returns CDR1 SGDLS and CDR2 YYNGEE. Trimming shortened V by 6 bases and J by 2 bases, and 17 bases separated the two germline ends. This CDR3 region has 16 residues. CDR3 loop: CASTARLELNTGELFF. The CDR3 coding sequence is TGTGCCAGCACCGCCAGACTAGAGCTTAACACCGGGGAGCTGTTTTTT.